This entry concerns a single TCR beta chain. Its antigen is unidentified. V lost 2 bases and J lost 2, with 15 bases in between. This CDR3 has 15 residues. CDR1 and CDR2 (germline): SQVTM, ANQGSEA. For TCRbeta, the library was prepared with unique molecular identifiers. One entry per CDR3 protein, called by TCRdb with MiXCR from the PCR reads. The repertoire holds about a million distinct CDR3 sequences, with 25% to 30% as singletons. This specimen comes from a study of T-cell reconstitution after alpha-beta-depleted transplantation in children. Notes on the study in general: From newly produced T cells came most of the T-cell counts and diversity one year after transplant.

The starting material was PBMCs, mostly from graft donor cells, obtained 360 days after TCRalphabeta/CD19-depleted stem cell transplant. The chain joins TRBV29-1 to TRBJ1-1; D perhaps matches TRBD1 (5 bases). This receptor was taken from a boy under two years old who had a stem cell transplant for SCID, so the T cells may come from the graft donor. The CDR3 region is CSVETAGDGNTEAFF. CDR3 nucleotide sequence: TGCAGCGTTGAAACTGCGGGGGACGGCAACACTGAAGCTTTCTTT.